The 28 T cell receptor beta chains in this list originate from one sample, sequenced in a study of shared clonotypes between healthy human individuals. The data were produced by immunoSEQ multiplex PCR, yet TCRdb's version contains in-frame clones alone and is incomplete. The sample has 550,000 to 700,000 clones; less than 80% are singletons. The source material was memory CD4+ T cells sorted from blood. Stated subset: CD45RA-negative fraction. The source is a woman aged 25-40 years in good health.

The gene calls are TRBV28 and TRBJ2-1, with 7 bases matching TRBD2. This CDR3 has 15 residues. Germline V lookup: CDR1 MDHEN, CDR2 SYDVKM. V shed 10 bases and J 0 bases; nucleotides not matched to a gene: 9. CDR3 bases: TGTGCCACAAAAACCTCTAGCGGCTCCTACAATGAGCAGTTCTTC. Protein product: CATKTSSGSYNEQFF.

V and J are TRBV10-3 and TRBJ2-1; D ambiguous. Germline CDR1 ENHRY, CDR2 SYGVKD. The V end was cut by 0 bases, the J end by 4 bases, with 7 bases between. The CDR3 is made up of 14 amino acids. CDR3: CAISESLGYNEQFF. Written as DNA, the CDR3 is TGTGCCATCAGTGAGTCGCTAGGGTACAATGAGCAGTTCTTC.

This chain joins TRBV7-9 and TRBJ2-6, with D unclear. This CDR3 spans 15 amino acids. The germline CDR1 and CDR2 sequences are SEHNR and FQNEAQ (reference sequence). V was cut by 5 bases and J by 1 base, with 9 bases left in between. CDR3 in amino acids: CASSVMGSGANVLTF. The DNA for the CDR3 is TGTGCCAGCAGCGTAATGGGGTCTGGGGCCAACGTCCTGACTTTC.

The chain's CDR3 is CASSPRGGEVDTQYF. The CDR3 DNA is TGTGCCAGCAGCCCCCGGGGGGGGGAGGTAGATACGCAGTATTTT. The chain has TRBV21-1 and TRBJ2-3; TRBD2, the D gene given by the table, was not confirmed from the DNA. TRBV21-1 represents a pseudogene. The CDR3 sequence is 15 residues long.

The chain uses TRBV19 and TRBJ2-7; weak D call: TRBD2 (5 bases). Deletions cut 4 bases from V and 5 bases from J, with 15 bases between. In germline, CDR1 is LNHDA, CDR2 SQIVND (reference sequence). The CDR3 contains 14 residues. The CDR3 DNA follows: TGTGCCAGTAGTAAGGACTTATCGCCTAACGAGCAGTACTTC. Translation: CASSKDLSPNEQYF.

The V call is TRBV7-3, the J call TRBJ1-1, with no clear D. V lost 5 bases, J lost 3 bases, and 10 bases lay in between. The CDR3 is 13 residues long. Germline CDR1 reads SGHTA; CDR2 reads FQGTGA. For the CDR3, the DNA is TGTGCCAGCAGCGCAGGTTGGGACACTGAAGCTTTCTTT. It codes for CASSAGWDTEAFF.

This clone showed up just a few times. J is TRBJ2-1 and V is TRBV19, with D possibly being TRBD2 (6 bases). CDR3 size: 13 residues. Germline CDR1 LNHDA, CDR2 SQIVND (reference sequence). V was cut by 4 bases and J by 8 bases, with 12 bases left in between. CDR3 sequence (DNA): TGTGCCAGTAGTAAGATGGGGGGTTATGAGCAGTTCTTC. This gives the protein CASSKMGGYEQFF. Based on the CDR3 plus reference TRBV19 and TRBJ2-1, the full variable domain is DGGITQSPKYLFRKEGQNVTLSCEQNLNHDAMYWYRQDPGQGLRLIYYSQIVNDFQKGDIAEGYSVSREKKESFPLTVTSAQKNPTAFYLCASSKMGGYEQFFGPGTRLTVL.

In the case of this clone: Other DNA sequences of this sample code for an identical CDR3. This sequence joins TRBV28 and TRBJ2-7; D is undetermined. V lost 2 bases and J 5 bases, leaving 4 bases between the germline ends. The CDR3 extends over 11 amino acids. Germline assignment: CDR1 MDHEN and CDR2 SYDVKM. The CDR3 coding sequence is TGTGCCAGCAGTTTAAGAGACGAGCAGTACTTC. Translation gives CASSLRDEQYF.

The gene calls are TRBV29-1 and TRBJ1-5; no clear D gene. Trimming cost V 7 bases and J 0 bases, with 7 bases left between them. The CDR3 loop spans 12 amino acids. Germline assignment: CDR1 SQVTM and CDR2 ANQGSEA. CDR3 amino acids: CSATYSNQPQHF. The CDR3 DNA sequence: TGCAGCGCCACTTATAGCAATCAGCCCCAGCATTTT.

About this clone itself: This specimen includes other DNA sequences encoding the same CDR3. The gene calls are TRBV5-1 and TRBJ2-1; unclear D gene. The CDR3 has 15 residues. Germline lookup yields CDR1 SGHRS and CDR2 YFSETQ. The V gene lost 0 bases and the J gene lost 3 bases, with 10 bases spanning the gap. The CDR3 spells CASSLDSANYNEQFF. In nucleotides, the CDR3 is TGCGCCAGCAGCTTGGACTCGGCCAACTACAATGAGCAGTTCTTC.

J is TRBJ1-1 and V is TRBV4-2, with a possible D match to TRBD1 (5 bases). This CDR3 spans 14 amino acids. CDR1 is LGHNA, CDR2 YNFKEQ, per germline. V dropped 2 bases and J dropped 4 bases, with 11 bases sitting between them. CDR3 coding DNA: TGTGCCAGCAGCCAAACAAATCAGGGCACTGAAGCTTTCTTT. Amino acids: CASSQTNQGTEAFF.

The chain employs TRBV19 and TRBJ1-1; tentatively, D is TRBD1 (5 bases). Trimming pared 6 bases from V and 1 base from J, leaving 15 bases between. The germline V gene encodes CDR1 LNHDA and CDR2 SQIVND (reference sequence). This CDR3 region has 15 residues. Here the CDR3 reads CASRKNNQGNTEAFF. The CDR3 nucleotides are TGTGCCAGTAGGAAGAACAATCAGGGGAACACTGAAGCTTTCTTT.

CDR3 in amino acids: CASSPGQGGGIKETQYF. Written as DNA, the CDR3 is TGTGCCAGCAGCCCTGGACAGGGAGGGGGAATCAAAGAGACCCAGTACTTC. J is TRBJ2-5 and V is TRBV11-2; TRBD1 might be the D (8 bases). CDR3 length equals 17 residues. Germline V lookup: CDR1 SGHAT, CDR2 FQNNGV. V was pared by 5 bases and J by 3 bases, with 22 bases between.

V usage is TRBV2 and J usage is TRBJ2-3; D might be TRBD2 (6 bases). This CDR3 comprises 14 residues. Germline V lookup: CDR1 SNHLY, CDR2 FYNNEI. V was clipped by 6 bases and J by 0 bases, with 10 bases between them. The CDR3 DNA sequence: TGTGCCAGCAGACGGGGAGGCAGCACAGATACGCAGTATTTT. This translates into CASRRGGSTDTQYF.

The chain uses TRBV27 and TRBJ1-4, with a weak D call TRBD1 (5 bases). The germline CDR1 and CDR2 sequences are MNHEY and SMNVEV (reference sequence). V was clipped by 10 bases and J by 4 bases, with 13 bases between them. This CDR3 comprises 13 residues. The CDR3 nucleotides read TGTGCCATCCCGACAGCCCATAATGAAAAACTGTTTTTT. Encoded protein: CAIPTAHNEKLFF.

V and J are TRBV27 and TRBJ1-4; 10 nucleotides align to TRBD1. J lost 2 bases, V lost 6 bases, and 9 bases had no gene match. Germline CDR1 and CDR2: MNHEY and SMNVEV (reference sequence). This CDR3 is built from 17 residues. The CDR3 region is CASRPTWTGGTNEKLFF. Here the CDR3 DNA reads TGTGCCAGCAGACCCACCTGGACAGGGGGGACTAATGAAAAACTGTTTTTT.

The chain couples TRBV5-4 to TRBJ2-6, with 9 bases fitting TRBD1. V dropped 9 bases and J dropped 1; count of bases not matched to a gene: 8. CDR3 length: 16 amino acids. Germline V lookup: CDR1 SGHNT, CDR2 YYREEE (reference sequence). The CDR3 sequence: CATETGGSSGANVLTF. DNA for the CDR3: TGTGCCACAGAGACAGGGGGATCATCTGGGGCCAACGTCCTGACTTTC. The full variable domain, with the rest looked up from reference TRBV5-4 and TRBJ2-6, is ETGVTQSPTHLIKTRGQQVTLRCSSQSGHNTVSWYQQALGQGPQFIFQYYREEENGRGNFPPRFSGLQFPNYSSELNVNALELDDSALYLCATETGGSSGANVLTFGAGSRLTVL.

The chain has TRBV29-1 and TRBJ2-3; 7 positions agree with TRBD1. Germline CDR1 reads SQVTM; CDR2 reads ANQGSEA. This CDR3 spans 13 amino acids. V lost 2 bases and J lost 5; bases outside the gene matches: 4. The CDR3 DNA reads TGCAGCGTTGAAAGGGGGCAAAGAGATACGCAGTATTTT. This gives the protein CSVERGQRDTQYF.

The chain links TRBV5-1 to TRBJ1-4; D call uncertain. CDR1 and CDR2 from the germline V gene are SGHRS and YFSETQ. The V end lost 5 bases, the J end lost 8 bases, and 16 bases lay between the germline ends. There are 14 residues in the CDR3. This CDR3 is CASRLTPQEEKLFF. CDR3 coding DNA: TGCGCCAGCAGATTGACACCCCAGGAGGAAAAACTGTTTTTT.

The rearrangement links TRBV7-2 to TRBJ2-1; D possibly corresponds to TRBD2 (6 bases). Germline V gene lookup returns CDR1 SGHTA and CDR2 FQGNSA. The CDR3 contains 15 residues. V lost 6 bases to trimming and J lost 10 bases, with 22 bases between them. CDR3 nucleotides: TGTGCCAGCAGTTTGACCGGGACTTTCTTTAGGGAGCAGTTCTTC. Its protein product is CASSLTGTFFREQFF.

This clone occurred many times. CDR3: CASSDRQGLNYGYTF. The DNA for the CDR3 is TGTGCCAGCAGTGACCGACAGGGCCTCAACTATGGCTACACCTTC. The chain has TRBV6-4 and TRBJ1-2; TRBD1 matches 7 bases. CDR1 is MRHNA and CDR2 is SNTAGT in the germline V gene. The V gene end was trimmed by 2 bases and the J gene end by 2 bases; junction bases not matched to a gene: 5. There are 15 residues in the CDR3.

This clone was seen a few times. The chain has TRBV2 and TRBJ2-1, with D perhaps TRBD2 (5 bases). With 0 bases removed from V and 1 base from J, the gap between germline ends came to 7 bases. The CDR3 runs 15 residues. Germline V lookup: CDR1 SNHLY, CDR2 FYNNEI. The CDR3 is CASSEAGESYNEQFF. The CDR3 coding sequence is TGTGCCAGCAGTGAAGCGGGAGAGTCCTACAATGAGCAGTTCTTC.

The CDR3 loop is CASSLTSYPGELFF. The CDR3 bases are TGTGCCAGCAGCTTAACTTCTTATCCCGGGGAGCTGTTTTTT. V usage is TRBV7-3 and J usage is TRBJ2-2; D uncertain. With 0 bases removed from V and 6 bases from J, the gap between germline ends came to 8 bases. CDR1 and CDR2 from the germline V gene are SGHTA and FQGTGA. The CDR3 is 14 amino acids. The entire variable domain, with the rest obtained from reference TRBV7-3 and TRBJ2-2, is as follows: GAGVSQTPSNKVTEKGKYVELRCDPISGHTALYWYRQSLGQGPEFLIYFQGTGAADDSGLPNDRFFAVRPEGSVSTLKIQRTERGDSAVYLCASSLTSYPGELFFGEGSRLTVL.

For this clone: The same CDR3 also results from other DNA sequences found in this sample. The chain links TRBV7-8 to TRBJ1-2, with no clear D. V dropped 1 base and J dropped 4 bases, with 4 bases sitting between them. The CDR3 length is 12 residues. Germline loops: CDR1 SGHVS, CDR2 FQNEAQ. The CDR3 is CASSLDGYGYTF. CDR3 sequence (DNA): TGTGCCAGCAGCTTAGATGGCTATGGCTACACCTTC.

This clone has just a few counts. The V call is TRBV5-4, the J call TRBJ2-1; 11 nucleotides match TRBD2. CDR1 and CDR2 from the germline V gene are SGHNT and YYREEE (reference sequence). The V and J ends lost 4 bases and 5 bases, in that order; junction bases with no gene match: 5. CDR3 length equals 15 residues. The CDR3 sequence: CASSTGTSGNNEQFF. The CDR3 DNA is TGTGCCAGCAGCACGGGGACTAGCGGCAACAATGAGCAGTTCTTC.

In this sample, this clone turned up once. The chain recombines TRBV5-6 with TRBJ2-2; TRBD2 aligns across 11 bases. The CDR3 runs to 15 residues. The V segment lost 4 bases and the J segment 5 bases; nucleotides outside the gene matches: 4. The germline V gene has CDR1 SGHDT and CDR2 YYEEEE. The CDR3 DNA follows: TGTGCCAGCAGCCTTAGCGGGAGGGTAACCGGGGAGCTGTTTTTT. Protein: CASSLSGRVTGELFF.

This chain joins TRBV7-8 and TRBJ1-2; D is uncertain. The V end lost 1 base, the J end lost 4 bases, and 7 bases lay between the germline ends. Germline CDR1 reads SGHVS; CDR2 reads FQNEAQ. The CDR3 is 13 residues long. The DNA of the CDR3 is TGTGCCAGCAGCTTAGGGGCGGTCTATGGCTACACCTTC. Translated: CASSLGAVYGYTF.

The chain links TRBV11-2 to TRBJ1-1; no reliable D call. Deletions cut 0 bases from V and 3 bases from J, with 5 bases between. This CDR3 is built from 13 residues. Germline V CDR1 and CDR2: SGHAT, FQNNGV. CDR3 loop: CASSLEFDTEAFF. The CDR3 DNA follows: TGTGCCAGCAGCTTAGAGTTTGACACTGAAGCTTTCTTT.